Each of the 16 T cell receptor beta chains below was sequenced from the same sample in a study of neoadjuvant nivolumab and ipilimumab in lung cancer. Measured with immunoSEQ multiplex PCR; TCRdb has only the in-frame clones, and not every one. The sample has roughly 49,000 clones, around 88% seen once; the top ten hold roughly 3.7%. Sequences were derived from blood, sampled before neoadjuvant nivolumab, alone or with ipilimumab. The receptors stem from an adult with non-small cell lung cancer. Some clones in this sample may be carry-over from other donors' samples.

This clone appeared a single time. The J gene is TRBJ1-2, the V gene TRBV9, with D unclear. In germline, CDR1 is SGDLS, CDR2 YYNGEE. The V end was cut by 2 bases, the J end by 8 bases, with 13 bases between. CDR3 size: 13 residues. CDR3 bases: TGTGCCAGCAGCGTCGACGGCGTTACGGGCTACACCTTC. This gives the protein CASSVDGVTGYTF.

The chain uses TRBV18 and TRBJ2-3, with TRBD2 matching over 8 bases. The CDR3 is 15 amino acids. J gave up 5 bases and V 2 bases, and 6 bases lay outside the gene matches. In germline, CDR1 is KGHSH, CDR2 LQKENI. The DNA for the CDR3 is TGTGCCAGCTCACCAAGAGCGGGAGTGAAAGATACGCAGTATTTT. This gives the protein CASSPRAGVKDTQYF.

This rearrangement joins TRBV9 to TRBJ2-1; possible D gene TRBD1, 6 bases. The germline CDR1 and CDR2 sequences are SGDLS and YYNGEE. V lost 1 base to trimming and J lost 6 bases, with 11 bases between them. The length of the CDR3 is 14 residues. The CDR3 DNA follows: TGTGCCAGCAGCGTATGGCCAGGGGCCAATGAGCAGTTCTTC. It encodes CASSVWPGANEQFF.

This chain links TRBV5-1 with TRBJ2-7, with D perhaps matching TRBD1 (5 bases). V was cut by 3 bases and J by 5 bases, with 18 bases left in between. The CDR3 runs to 15 residues. CDR1 SGHRS and CDR2 YFSETQ come from the germline V gene. As DNA, the CDR3 is TGCGCCAGCAGCTGGCGACCCGGACAAGGGGACGAGCAGTACTTC. This encodes CASSWRPGQGDEQYF.

The CDR3 sequence is CASSYSAGPQHF. CDR3 sequence (DNA): TGTGCCAGCAGTTACTCGGCAGGACCCCAGCATTTT. J is TRBJ1-5 and V is TRBV6-6, with D hard to call. The CDR3 has 12 residues. CDR1 MNHNY and CDR2 SVGAGI come from the germline V gene (reference sequence). V dropped 0 bases and J dropped 10 bases, with 7 bases sitting between them.

The rearrangement links TRBV7-9 to TRBJ2-3; D gene unclear. Germline-derived CDR1 and CDR2 are SEHNR and FQNEAQ (reference sequence). V dropped 6 bases and J dropped 0 bases, with 7 bases sitting between them. The CDR3 covers 13 residues. The CDR3 is CASRLSSTDTQYF. CDR3 DNA sequence: TGTGCCAGCAGACTATCTAGCACAGATACGCAGTATTTT.

Written as DNA, the CDR3 is TGTGCCAGCAGCCCGGACACCCAAGAGACCCAGTACTTC. Amino acid sequence: CASSPDTQETQYF. The chain recombines TRBV11-3 with TRBJ2-5, with TRBD1 as a possible D gene (5 bases). Trimming removed 5 bases at V and 1 base at J, with 8 bases between. The CDR3 spans 13 residues. Germline-derived CDR1 and CDR2 are SGHNT and YENEEA.

The chain joins TRBV30 to TRBJ2-5, with 7 bases aligning to TRBD1. The CDR3 is 14 amino acids. Per germline, CDR1 GTSNPN and CDR2 SVGIG (reference sequence). With 0 bases clipped from V and 2 bases from J, the junction kept 3 bases outside the gene matches. This CDR3 reads CAWSVRGRQETQYF. Written as DNA, the CDR3 is TGTGCCTGGAGTGTAAGGGGGCGGCAAGAGACCCAGTACTTC.

This chain uses TRBV5-1 with TRBJ2-1; 8 positions match TRBD2. The CDR3 has 13 amino acids. Germline CDR1 reads SGHRS; CDR2 reads YFSETQ. The V segment lost 5 bases and the J segment 6 bases; nucleotides outside the gene matches: 4. The CDR3 DNA sequence: TGCGCCAGCAGTCCCGGGGGGGCCAATGAGCAGTTCTTC. This translates into CASSPGGANEQFF.

The chain links TRBV7-9 to TRBJ2-1, with a weak D call TRBD2 (6 bases). The CDR3 has 16 residues. Trimming shortened V by 0 bases and J by 4 bases, and 13 bases separated the two germline ends. Germline CDR1 and CDR2: SEHNR and FQNEAQ (reference sequence). The CDR3 loop is CASSLAVSGPYNEQFF. The CDR3, as DNA: TGTGCCAGCAGCTTAGCTGTTAGCGGACCTTACAATGAGCAGTTCTTC.

The gene calls are TRBV2 and TRBJ1-1; possibly TRBD1 for D (6 bases). Germline loops: CDR1 SNHLY, CDR2 FYNNEI. Trimming shortened V by 5 bases and J by 1 base, and 11 bases separated the two germline ends. The CDR3 has 14 amino acids. CDR3 DNA: TGTGCCAGCAGTTCCTTACAGGGGAACACTGAAGCTTTCTTT. This codes for CASSSLQGNTEAFF.

The gene calls are TRBV20-1 and TRBJ2-1; D not resolved. The germline V gene has CDR1 DFQATT and CDR2 SNEGSKA (reference sequence). Trimming cost V 3 bases and J 11 bases, with 11 bases left between them. The CDR3 spans 11 residues. The CDR3 reads CSASPSEKQFF. The CDR3 region has the DNA TGCAGTGCTAGCCCCTCGGAAAAGCAGTTCTTC.

The chain is built from TRBV7-9 and TRBJ2-3; D is unresolved. From germline, CDR1 is SEHNR and CDR2 FQNEAQ (reference sequence). CDR3 length equals 14 residues. The V end lost 2 bases, the J end lost 1 base, and 7 bases lay between the germline ends. This CDR3 is CASSLLTGTDTQYF. In nucleotides, the CDR3 is TGTGCCAGCAGCTTATTAACCGGCACAGATACGCAGTATTTT.

The chain links TRBV30 to TRBJ1-2, with D possibly TRBD1 on 5 matching bases. The CDR3 spans 14 residues. CDR1 and CDR2 (germline): GTSNPN, SVGIG (reference sequence). The V end was cut by 5 bases, the J end by 6 bases, with 19 bases between. CDR3 bases: TGTGCCTGGGGTGAGGGCAGGGAATTTCATGGCTACACCTTC. Protein: CAWGEGREFHGYTF.

The genes are TRBV19 and TRBJ2-3; 14 positions match TRBD2. V trimming: 4 bases; J trimming: 4 bases; junction bases outside the gene matches: 4. CDR3 length equals 16 residues. Germline lookup yields CDR1 LNHDA and CDR2 SQIVND (reference sequence). CDR3 in amino acids: CASSKGLAGVSDTQYF. The DNA of the CDR3 is TGTGCCAGTAGTAAGGGACTAGCGGGAGTATCAGATACGCAGTATTTT.

The J gene is TRBJ2-5, the V gene TRBV5-4, with no clear D. The V gene lost 2 bases and the J gene lost 2 bases, with 7 bases spanning the gap. This CDR3 is 13 amino acids long. Germline V CDR1 and CDR2: SGHNT, YYREEE (reference sequence). CDR3 nucleotides: TGTGCCAGCAGCTTTGATCCTCAAGAGACCCAGTACTTC. The encoded protein is CASSFDPQETQYF.